A single sample gave rise to the 21 T cell receptor beta chains below, sequenced in a study of cytomegalovirus exposure and HLA in healthy donors. It was with 60 Vbeta and 13 Jbeta primers that the PCR ran. Here immunoSEQ multiplex PCR was the method, and the copy in TCRdb shows in-frame clones only, minus some. Of 60,000 to 95,000 clones listed, approximately 81% are singletons. What was sequenced was PBMCs. The receptors were sampled from a woman aged 40 to 50 in good health and CMV-seropositive.

The V call is TRBV15, the J call TRBJ2-1; the D gene is possibly TRBD1 (5 bases). Trimming took off 0 bases at V and 9 bases at J, with 18 bases between the two ends. The CDR3 spans 16 residues. Germline V CDR1 and CDR2: LNHNV, YYDKDF (reference sequence). The CDR3 protein is CATSREYTAGNTEQFF. The CDR3 DNA reads as TGTGCCACCAGCAGAGAATATACGGCAGGGAATACTGAGCAGTTCTTC.

The chain is built from TRBV6-1 and TRBJ1-1; 7 nucleotides line up with TRBD1. Germline trimming cut 6 bases from V and 3 bases from J; bases unmatched to any gene: 7. Germline lookup yields CDR1 MNHNS and CDR2 SASEGT. This CDR3 is built from 14 residues. The CDR3 region is CASSDPQGYTEAFF. The CDR3 DNA sequence: TGTGCCAGCAGCGACCCACAGGGGTACACTGAAGCTTTCTTT.

This clone has a single count. This sequence joins TRBV9 and TRBJ2-2; TRBD1 matches at 9 bases. V was pared by 4 bases and J by 3 bases, with 7 bases of the junction left unmatched. CDR1 and CDR2 (germline): SGDLS, YYNGEE. This CDR3 comprises 16 residues. The CDR3 DNA is TGTGCCAGCAGCAGAACAGGGGGCCGGGACACCGGGGAGCTGTTTTTT. Translating gives CASSRTGGRDTGELFF.

This clone appeared a single time. The chain couples TRBV27 to TRBJ1-4, with 8 bases identical to TRBD1. The germline gives CDR1 MNHEY, CDR2 SMNVEV (reference sequence). V lost 6 bases and J lost 8; bases outside the gene matches: 11. The CDR3 is 15 residues long. The CDR3 nucleotides are TGTGCCAGCAGGACACAGACAGGGGCGGGGGAAAAACTGTTTTTT. The encoded protein is CASRTQTGAGEKLFF.

V usage is TRBV5-4 and J usage is TRBJ1-2, with D possibly TRBD1 on 6 matching bases. CDR3 length equals 14 residues. CDR1 is SGHNT, CDR2 YYREEE, per germline (reference sequence). V was trimmed by 4 bases and J by 5 bases, leaving 15 bases between them. The CDR3, as DNA: TGTGCCAGCAGCCCACAAGGGGGAAGTTATGGCTACACCTTC. Amino acid sequence: CASSPQGGSYGYTF.

The gene calls are TRBV28 and TRBJ1-1, with 9 bases fitting TRBD1. With 7 bases clipped from V and 1 base from J, the junction kept 4 bases outside the gene matches. This CDR3 has 14 amino acids. Germline V gene data show CDR1 as MDHEN and CDR2 as SYDVKM. In nucleotides, the CDR3 is TGTGCCAGCAAACCGGGACAGGGGAACACTGAAGCTTTCTTT. It translates to CASKPGQGNTEAFF.

The chain carries TRBV2 and TRBJ2-3; 10 bases match TRBD2. CDR3 length: 16 residues. The germline V gene has CDR1 SNHLY and CDR2 FYNNEI. With V trimmed by 6 bases and J by 0 bases, 6 bases remained unmatched. The DNA for the CDR3 is TGTGCCAGCAGCGCTCTAGCGGGGGCTAGCACAGATACGCAGTATTTT. It translates to CASSALAGASTDTQYF.

The gene calls are TRBV5-8 and TRBJ2-5, with 15 bases that match TRBD2. Germline values: CDR1 SGHTS, CDR2 YDEGEE. The CDR3 runs to 16 residues. V dropped 4 bases and J dropped 2; count of bases not matched to a gene: 3. CDR3 amino acids: CASSRGLAGGQETQYF. CDR3 coding DNA: TGTGCCAGCAGCAGGGGACTAGCGGGGGGACAAGAGACCCAGTACTTC.

The chain uses TRBV6-1 and TRBJ1-4; a possible D gene is TRBD1 (6 bases). Per the germline V gene, CDR1 is MNHNS and CDR2 is SASEGT. This CDR3 contains 13 residues. V was trimmed by 6 bases and J by 8 bases, leaving 13 bases between them. The CDR3 bases are TGTGCCAGCAGGCCCACAGGGTCCGAAAAACTGTTTTTT. As protein: CASRPTGSEKLFF.

This clone has just a few counts. V gene TRBV5-4 combines with J gene TRBJ1-1; a weak D match, TRBD1 (6 bases). With 0 bases removed from V and 4 bases from J, the gap between germline ends came to 13 bases. The V gene's germline CDR1 is SGHNT and CDR2 YYREEE (reference sequence). The CDR3 totals 15 residues. The CDR3 loop is CASSLAGGRVTEAFF. DNA of the CDR3: TGTGCCAGCAGCTTGGCCGGGGGGCGGGTCACTGAAGCTTTCTTT.

This clone has only a few counts. The chain uses TRBV19 and TRBJ1-1; no clear D. From germline, CDR1 is LNHDA and CDR2 SQIVND (reference sequence). This CDR3 region has 11 residues. V dropped 1 base and J dropped 7 bases, with 4 bases sitting between them. The CDR3 DNA reads as TGTGCCAGTAGTATAGGCTATGAAGCTTTCTTT. It encodes CASSIGYEAFF.

The rearrangement uses TRBV11-1 and TRBJ2-2; 13 bases match TRBD2. J gave up 3 bases and V 5 bases, and 3 bases lay outside the gene matches. CDR1 and CDR2 (germline): SGHAT, FQDESV (reference sequence). The CDR3 loop spans 16 amino acids. This CDR3 is CASSPGLAGYTGELFF. In DNA, the CDR3 is TGTGCCAGCAGCCCGGGACTAGCGGGGTACACCGGGGAGCTGTTTTTT.

The sample holds one count of this clone. The CDR3 DNA is TGCGCCAGCAGCTTGGGCGGGGATCGGGGTGAAAAACTGTTTTTT. This codes for CASSLGGDRGEKLFF. The rearrangement uses TRBV5-1 and TRBJ1-4; D remains unclear. CDR3 size: 15 residues. CDR1 and CDR2 from the germline V gene are SGHRS and YFSETQ. V lost 0 bases and J lost 7, with 13 bases in between.

The gene calls are TRBV7-9 and TRBJ1-2; D possibly corresponds to TRBD1 (5 bases). The CDR3 totals 16 residues. CDR1 and CDR2 from the germline V gene are SEHNR and FQNEAQ (reference sequence). V gave up 8 bases and J gave up 3 bases, with 22 bases separating them. The chain's CDR3 is CASANSGRASDYGYTF. DNA for the CDR3: TGTGCCAGCGCAAACTCGGGCAGGGCCTCGGACTATGGCTACACCTTC.

The chain links TRBV28 to TRBJ2-7, with a weak D call TRBD1 (6 bases). Germline V gene lookup returns CDR1 MDHEN and CDR2 SYDVKM. This CDR3 is 12 amino acids long. Trimming removed 7 bases at V and 5 bases at J, with 12 bases between. The CDR3 region is CASTATGNEQYF. CDR3 DNA sequence: TGTGCCAGCACTGCCACAGGGAACGAGCAGTACTTC.

Note on this clone: The junction departs from germline at one end; a sequencing error may be responsible. The rearrangement joins TRBV25-1 to TRBJ1-6, with 7 bases aligning to TRBD1. CDR3 size: 16 residues. In germline, CDR1 is MGHDK, CDR2 SYGVNS. The CDR3 protein is CASTEFTGTVNSPLHF. In DNA form, the CDR3 reads TGTGCCAGCACTGAATTTACCGGGACAGTTAATTCACCCCTCCACTTT. Together with reference TRBV25-1 and TRBJ1-6, the CDR3 gives the full variable domain: EADIYQTPRYLVIGTGKKITLECSQTMGHDKMYWYQQDPGMELHLIHYSYGVNSTEKGDLSSESTVSRIRTEHFPLTLESARPSHTSQYLCASTEFTGTVNSPLHFGNGTRLTVT.

CDR3 DNA sequence: TGTGCCAGCAGCGTACCCAGGGGGATGAACACTGAAGCTTTCTTT. Its protein is CASSVPRGMNTEAFF. The chain uses TRBV5-4 and TRBJ1-1; 7 nucleotides match TRBD1. There are 15 residues in the CDR3. Germline CDR1 is SGHNT and CDR2 is YYREEE (reference sequence). Trimming took 4 bases from V and 0 from J; bases not matched to a gene: 6.

The chain carries TRBV10-3 and TRBJ2-2; 7 positions match TRBD2. The CDR3 covers 16 residues. Germline-derived CDR1 and CDR2 are ENHRY and SYGVKD. The J segment lost 6 bases and the V segment lost 2 bases, leaving 9 bases of the junction unmatched. The CDR3 loop reads CAISEGGEGSAGELFF. The CDR3 DNA sequence: TGTGCCATCAGTGAGGGGGGGGAGGGAAGCGCCGGGGAGCTGTTTTTT.

This clone was seen more than once but under ten times. J is TRBJ2-5 and V is TRBV6-5; TRBD1 aligns across 8 bases. The CDR3 loop spans 16 amino acids. Germline lookup yields CDR1 MNHEY and CDR2 SVGAGI. Unmatched junction bases numbered 8, after V lost 0 bases and J lost 5 bases. For the CDR3, the DNA is TGTGCCAGCAGTTACTCGAATCAGGGGGCGGAGGAGACCCAGTACTTC. Its translation: CASSYSNQGAEETQYF.

This sequence joins TRBV2 and TRBJ2-5, with TRBD2 matching 13 bases. Germline loops: CDR1 SNHLY, CDR2 FYNNEI. The CDR3 has 15 residues. With 6 bases clipped from V and 4 bases from J, the junction kept 5 bases outside the gene matches. The CDR3 loop reads CASRPRTSGGETQYF. The CDR3 DNA sequence: TGTGCCAGCAGACCCCGGACTAGCGGGGGAGAGACCCAGTACTTC.

The chain links TRBV30 to TRBJ2-4; a possible D gene is TRBD2 (6 bases). CDR1 GTSNPN and CDR2 SVGIG come from the germline V gene (reference sequence). With 5 bases removed from V and 4 bases from J, the gap between germline ends came to 18 bases. The CDR3 length is 15 residues. The CDR3 nucleotides read TGTGCCTGGGGGGGGACGGGTTCGGTGAAAAACATTCAGTACTTC. It yields the protein CAWGGTGSVKNIQYF.